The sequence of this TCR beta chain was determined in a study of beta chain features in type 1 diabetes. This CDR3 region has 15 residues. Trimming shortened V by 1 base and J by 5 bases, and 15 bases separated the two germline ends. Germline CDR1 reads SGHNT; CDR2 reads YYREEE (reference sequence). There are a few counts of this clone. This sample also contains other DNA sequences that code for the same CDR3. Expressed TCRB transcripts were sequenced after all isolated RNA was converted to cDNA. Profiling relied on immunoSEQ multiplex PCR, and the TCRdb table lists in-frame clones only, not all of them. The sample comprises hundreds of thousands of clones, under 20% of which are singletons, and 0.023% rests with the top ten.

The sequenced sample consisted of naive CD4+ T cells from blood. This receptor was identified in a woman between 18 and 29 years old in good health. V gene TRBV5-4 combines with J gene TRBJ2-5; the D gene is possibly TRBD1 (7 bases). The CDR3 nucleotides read TGTGCCAGCAGCTTGCGACAGGGTGCGGGGGAGACCCAGTACTTC. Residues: CASSLRQGAGETQYF.